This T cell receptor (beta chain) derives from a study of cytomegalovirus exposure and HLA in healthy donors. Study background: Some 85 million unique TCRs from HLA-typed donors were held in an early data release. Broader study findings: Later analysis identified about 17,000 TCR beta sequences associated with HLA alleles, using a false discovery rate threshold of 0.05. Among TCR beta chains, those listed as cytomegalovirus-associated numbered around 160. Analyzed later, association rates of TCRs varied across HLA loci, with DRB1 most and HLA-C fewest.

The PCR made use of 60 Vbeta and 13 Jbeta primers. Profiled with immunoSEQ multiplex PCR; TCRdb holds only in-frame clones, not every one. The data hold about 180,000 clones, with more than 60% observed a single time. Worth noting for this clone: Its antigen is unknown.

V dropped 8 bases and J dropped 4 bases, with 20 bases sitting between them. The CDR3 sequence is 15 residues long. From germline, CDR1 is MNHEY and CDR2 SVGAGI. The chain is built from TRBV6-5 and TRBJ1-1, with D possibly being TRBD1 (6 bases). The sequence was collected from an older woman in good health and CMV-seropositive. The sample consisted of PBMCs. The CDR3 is CASVARAGASTEAFF. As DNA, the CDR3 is TGTGCCAGCGTCGCACGAGCAGGGGCGAGCACTGAAGCTTTCTTT.